Listed below are T cell receptor beta chains from one sample, sequenced in a study of blood T cell repertoires in COVID-19. Some clones are missing from TCRdb's copy, which holds only in-frame ones; the method was immunoSEQ multiplex PCR. This table has 250,000 to 300,000 clones, roughly 88% appearing once. Sequenced input: peripheral blood. These receptors were taken from a woman between 70 and 85 years old with COVID-19, enrolled during active disease. The CDR3 runs from the conserved cysteine through the conserved F or W. The D gene is left open where the match is weak. Rows may omit the clone size; those that give it use once, few, many or a size class.

d_gene: -
len: 15
j_gene: TRBJ1-1
abundance: -
v_gene: TRBV6-2/TRBV6-3
CDR3nt: TGTGCCAGCAGCCGGGGGCAGACTCTTCGTCCTGAAGCTTTCTTT
CDR3aa: CASSRGQTLRPEAFF

d_gene: TRBD1
len: 15
j_gene: TRBJ1-1
abundance: few
v_gene: TRBV10-3
CDR3nt: TGTGCCATCAGTAGGACAGGGGGAATGAACACTGAAGCTTTCTTT
CDR3aa: CAISRTGGMNTEAFF

d_gene: -
len: 12
j_gene: TRBJ2-1
abundance: few
v_gene: TRBV30
CDR3nt: TGTGCCTGGAGTGTAAATAACGGGGAGCAGTTCTTC
CDR3aa: CAWSVNNGEQFF

d_gene: -
len: 15
j_gene: TRBJ1-6
abundance: -
v_gene: TRBV5-1
CDR3nt: TGCGCCAGCAGCTTGGCCGCAGATTGGAGGTCACCCCTCCACTTT
CDR3aa: CASSLAADWRSPLHF

d_gene: -
len: 15
j_gene: TRBJ2-5
abundance: -
v_gene: TRBV30
CDR3nt: TGTGCCTGGAGTGTACAACTGCCAGCGGGAGAGACCCAGTACTTC
CDR3aa: CAWSVQLPAGETQYF

d_gene: TRBD1
len: 15
j_gene: TRBJ1-6
abundance: -
v_gene: TRBV5-1
CDR3nt: TGCGCCAGCAACTTGGCCGTGACAGGGGGTTCACCCCTCCACTTT
CDR3aa: CASNLAVTGGSPLHF

d_gene: -
len: 14
j_gene: TRBJ1-1
abundance: -
v_gene: TRBV24-1
CDR3nt: TGTGCCACCAGTGACAGGACAGTGAACACTGAAGCTTTCTTT
CDR3aa: CATSDRTVNTEAFF

d_gene: -
len: 14
j_gene: TRBJ2-7
abundance: -
v_gene: TRBV14
CDR3nt: TGTGCCAGCAGCCAATACTCGGGATCCTACGAGCAGTACTTC
CDR3aa: CASSQYSGSYEQYF

d_gene: -
len: 12
j_gene: TRBJ2-7
abundance: -
v_gene: TRBV2
CDR3nt: TGTGCCAGCAGTGGGACTTTTATCGAGCAGTACTTC
CDR3aa: CASSGTFIEQYF

d_gene: -
len: 13
j_gene: TRBJ1-2
abundance: -
v_gene: TRBV5-4
CDR3nt: TGTGCCAGCAGCTTGGCCGTTAACTATGGCTACACCTTC
CDR3aa: CASSLAVNYGYTF

d_gene: TRBD2
len: 14
j_gene: TRBJ2-5
abundance: -
v_gene: TRBV19
CDR3nt: TGTGCCAGTAGTATAGGTCTAGCGGAAGAGACCCAGTACTTC
CDR3aa: CASSIGLAEETQYF

d_gene: -
len: 13
j_gene: TRBJ1-4
abundance: once
v_gene: TRBV9
CDR3nt: TGTGCCAGCAGCGTGGGCCCAAATGAAAAACTGTTTTTT
CDR3aa: CASSVGPNEKLFF

d_gene: -
len: 13
j_gene: TRBJ1-6
abundance: -
v_gene: TRBV3-1/TRBV3-2
CDR3nt: TGTGCCAGCAGCCAAGTCAGAGGTTCACCCCTCCACTTT
CDR3aa: CASSQVRGSPLHF

d_gene: TRBD1
len: 15
j_gene: TRBJ1-4
abundance: -
v_gene: TRBV4-1
CDR3nt: TGCGCCAGCAGCCAAGCCGGACAGGGGGGTGAAAAACTGTTTTTT
CDR3aa: CASSQAGQGGEKLFF

d_gene: -
len: 13
j_gene: TRBJ2-7
abundance: -
v_gene: TRBV5-1
CDR3nt: TGCGCCAGCAGCTTGGCCGAGTCCTACGAGCAGTACTTC
CDR3aa: CASSLAESYEQYF

d_gene: -
len: 13
j_gene: TRBJ2-3
abundance: -
v_gene: TRBV29-1
CDR3nt: TGCAGCGTTTACAGGGCGAGCACAGATACGCAGTATTTT
CDR3aa: CSVYRASTDTQYF

d_gene: -
len: 14
j_gene: TRBJ1-1
abundance: -
v_gene: TRBV18
CDR3nt: TGTGCCAGCTCACCGTTGGGAGGGACCACTGAAGCTTTCTTT
CDR3aa: CASSPLGGTTEAFF

d_gene: TRBD1
len: 12
j_gene: TRBJ2-1
abundance: -
v_gene: TRBV29-1
CDR3nt: TGCAGCGTTGAAGTACAGGGGGGTAAACAGTTCTTC
CDR3aa: CSVEVQGGKQFF

d_gene: -
len: 11
j_gene: TRBJ1-1
abundance: -
v_gene: TRBV30
CDR3nt: TGTGCCTTAACGGGGGGCACTGAAGCTTTCTTT
CDR3aa: CALTGGTEAFF

d_gene: TRBD1
len: 15
j_gene: TRBJ2-1
abundance: -
v_gene: TRBV9
CDR3nt: TGTGCCAGCAGCGTATTGTCAGGGGGTTCGGGTGAGCAGTTCTTC
CDR3aa: CASSVLSGGSGEQFF

d_gene: TRBD1
len: 14
j_gene: TRBJ1-4
abundance: -
v_gene: TRBV6-5
CDR3nt: TGTGCCAGCAGTTACGGGACAGGGATTGAAAAACTGTTTTTT
CDR3aa: CASSYGTGIEKLFF

d_gene: -
len: 12
j_gene: TRBJ2-7
abundance: -
v_gene: TRBV2
CDR3nt: TGTGCCAGCAGTCCCAGGTCCTACGAGCAGTACTTC
CDR3aa: CASSPRSYEQYF

d_gene: -
len: 12
j_gene: TRBJ1-6
abundance: -
v_gene: TRBV9
CDR3nt: TGTGCCAGCAGCAGCGGGAATTCACCCCTCCACTTT
CDR3aa: CASSSGNSPLHF

d_gene: -
len: 13
j_gene: TRBJ1-1
abundance: -
v_gene: TRBV29-1
CDR3nt: TGCAGCGCTCCGACAGGACCAAACACTGAAGCTTTCTTT
CDR3aa: CSAPTGPNTEAFF

d_gene: -
len: 15
j_gene: TRBJ1-1
abundance: -
v_gene: TRBV7-8
CDR3nt: TGTGCCAGCAGCTTAGCACAGACAGTGAACACTGAAGCTTTCTTT
CDR3aa: CASSLAQTVNTEAFF

d_gene: TRBD1
len: 12
j_gene: TRBJ1-2
abundance: -
v_gene: TRBV19
CDR3nt: TGTGCCAGTAGTTCCCGACAGGGGGGCTACACCTTC
CDR3aa: CASSSRQGGYTF

d_gene: -
len: 14
j_gene: TRBJ1-5
abundance: -
v_gene: TRBV19
CDR3nt: TGTGCCAGTAGCGTGGACAGTCTCATCCAGCCCCAGCATTTT
CDR3aa: CASSVDSLIQPQHF

d_gene: -
len: 14
j_gene: TRBJ2-3
abundance: -
v_gene: TRBV2
CDR3nt: TGTGCCAGCAGTCCGAGACACAGCACAGATACGCAGTATTTT
CDR3aa: CASSPRHSTDTQYF

d_gene: TRBD1
len: 15
j_gene: TRBJ2-3
abundance: -
v_gene: TRBV5-1
CDR3nt: TGCGCCAGCAGCTTGGGACAGGGTAACACAGATACGCAGTATTTT
CDR3aa: CASSLGQGNTDTQYF

d_gene: -
len: 13
j_gene: TRBJ2-1
abundance: -
v_gene: TRBV5-1
CDR3nt: TGCGCCAGCAGCTTGGCCAGCAGGGCGGAGCAGTTCTTC
CDR3aa: CASSLASRAEQFF

d_gene: -
len: 14
j_gene: TRBJ2-1
abundance: -
v_gene: TRBV2
CDR3nt: TGTGCCAGCAGTGAAGTTGCAGGGGTGGGTGAGCAGTTCTTC
CDR3aa: CASSEVAGVGEQFF

d_gene: TRBD1
len: 15
j_gene: TRBJ2-7
abundance: -
v_gene: TRBV5-4
CDR3nt: TGTGCCAGCAGCTTGGGGGGGACAGGGAGCTACGAGCAGTACTTC
CDR3aa: CASSLGGTGSYEQYF

d_gene: -
len: 13
j_gene: TRBJ1-4
abundance: -
v_gene: TRBV18
CDR3nt: TGTGCCAGCTCAAGGCAGGGCAACGAAAAACTGTTTTTT
CDR3aa: CASSRQGNEKLFF

d_gene: -
len: 14
j_gene: TRBJ2-2
abundance: -
v_gene: TRBV27
CDR3nt: TGTGCCAGCAACGGCGGGCTTAACACCGGGGAGCTGTTTTTT
CDR3aa: CASNGGLNTGELFF

d_gene: -
len: 14
j_gene: TRBJ1-3
abundance: -
v_gene: TRBV19
CDR3nt: TGTGCCAGCCAGGGGTCCTTCTCTGGAAACACCATATATTTT
CDR3aa: CASQGSFSGNTIYF

d_gene: -
len: 15
j_gene: TRBJ1-3
abundance: -
v_gene: TRBV5-4
CDR3nt: TGTGCCAGCAGTCCAGGACAGACCTCTGGAAACACCATATATTTT
CDR3aa: CASSPGQTSGNTIYF

d_gene: TRBD1
len: 14
j_gene: TRBJ1-2
abundance: -
v_gene: TRBV6-5
CDR3nt: TGTGCCAGCAGTCGTATGGGACAGGTGAATGGCTACACCTTC
CDR3aa: CASSRMGQVNGYTF

d_gene: -
len: 11
j_gene: TRBJ2-7
abundance: -
v_gene: TRBV11-3
CDR3nt: TGTGCCAGCAGCTTATCCCCTGAGCAGTACTTC
CDR3aa: CASSLSPEQYF

d_gene: -
len: 13
j_gene: TRBJ1-3
abundance: -
v_gene: TRBV2
CDR3nt: TGTGCCAGCACGTATCTCTCTGGAAACACCATATATTTT
CDR3aa: CASTYLSGNTIYF

d_gene: -
len: 14
j_gene: TRBJ2-1
abundance: -
v_gene: TRBV10-3
CDR3nt: TGTGCCATCAGTGGGACTGAGAACTACAATGAGCAGTTCTTC
CDR3aa: CAISGTENYNEQFF

d_gene: -
len: 11
j_gene: TRBJ2-7
abundance: -
v_gene: TRBV30
CDR3nt: TGTGCCTCGGGACGGTTGTACGAGCAGTACTTC
CDR3aa: CASGRLYEQYF

d_gene: -
len: 11
j_gene: TRBJ1-2
abundance: -
v_gene: TRBV20-1
CDR3nt: TGCAGTGCTAGTTCTACAGCCGGCTACACCTTC
CDR3aa: CSASSTAGYTF

d_gene: TRBD1
len: 16
j_gene: TRBJ1-2
abundance: once
v_gene: TRBV27
CDR3nt: TGTGCCAGCAGTTTAAAGGCAGGGGGGATTAACTATGGCTACACCTTC
CDR3aa: CASSLKAGGINYGYTF

d_gene: -
len: 15
j_gene: TRBJ1-5
abundance: -
v_gene: TRBV28
CDR3nt: TGTGCCAGCAGTTTAGAGAGTCAGGGATATCAGCCCCAGCATTTT
CDR3aa: CASSLESQGYQPQHF

d_gene: -
len: 14
j_gene: TRBJ2-7
abundance: -
v_gene: TRBV24-1
CDR3nt: TGTGCCACCAGTGAGACCGGGTCCTCCTACGAGCAGTACTTC
CDR3aa: CATSETGSSYEQYF

d_gene: -
len: 15
j_gene: TRBJ2-3
abundance: -
v_gene: TRBV9
CDR3nt: TGTGCCAGCAGCGTAGTGGGAGTCGGGACAGATACGCAGTATTTT
CDR3aa: CASSVVGVGTDTQYF

d_gene: -
len: 15
j_gene: TRBJ2-7
abundance: -
v_gene: TRBV27
CDR3nt: TGTGCCAGCAGTTTCGGGGTCGGGTTAACCTACGAGCAGTACTTC
CDR3aa: CASSFGVGLTYEQYF

d_gene: -
len: 16
j_gene: TRBJ1-1
abundance: -
v_gene: TRBV18
CDR3nt: TGTGCCAGCTCACCATTAGTCCGGGGTGTAGACACTGAAGCTTTCTTT
CDR3aa: CASSPLVRGVDTEAFF

d_gene: -
len: 13
j_gene: TRBJ1-5
abundance: once
v_gene: TRBV2
CDR3nt: TGTGCCAGCAGCGGTCCGAGCAATCAGCCCCAGCATTTT
CDR3aa: CASSGPSNQPQHF

d_gene: TRBD1
len: 19
j_gene: TRBJ2-6
abundance: -
v_gene: TRBV5-1
CDR3nt: TGCGCCAGCAGCCTGCCCCCGGGACAGGGATATCCTGGGGCCAACGTCCTGACTTTC
CDR3aa: CASSLPPGQGYPGANVLTF

d_gene: -
len: 16
j_gene: TRBJ2-2
abundance: -
v_gene: TRBV7-2
CDR3nt: TGTGCCAGCAGCTTAGATCAGTCTCGAATCACCGGGGAGCTGTTTTTT
CDR3aa: CASSLDQSRITGELFF

d_gene: -
len: 13
j_gene: TRBJ2-2
abundance: -
v_gene: TRBV7-7
CDR3nt: TGTGCTAGCAGCATAGACTCGGCCGGGGAGCTGTTTTTT
CDR3aa: CASSIDSAGELFF

d_gene: -
len: 13
j_gene: TRBJ2-5
abundance: once
v_gene: TRBV5-6
CDR3nt: TGTGCCAGCAGCTTTGGCCCCCCGGAGACCCAGTACTTC
CDR3aa: CASSFGPPETQYF

d_gene: TRBD2
len: 15
j_gene: TRBJ2-2
abundance: -
v_gene: TRBV7-3
CDR3nt: TGTGCCAGCAGCTCAGGACTAGCGATTACCGGGGAGCTGTTTTTT
CDR3aa: CASSSGLAITGELFF

d_gene: -
len: 16
j_gene: TRBJ2-7
abundance: -
v_gene: TRBV5-5
CDR3nt: TGTGCCAGCAGCTTGGCAATAGGGCGGGCAACCTACGAGCAGTACTTC
CDR3aa: CASSLAIGRATYEQYF

d_gene: TRBD1
len: 14
j_gene: TRBJ1-2
abundance: -
v_gene: TRBV7-9
CDR3nt: TGTGCCAGCAGCCCCATCGGGGACAGGGATGGCTACACCTTC
CDR3aa: CASSPIGDRDGYTF

d_gene: -
len: 15
j_gene: TRBJ1-3
abundance: -
v_gene: TRBV29-1
CDR3nt: TGCAGCGTTGGCCTCTCGGGAAGGTCTGGAAACACCATATATTTT
CDR3aa: CSVGLSGRSGNTIYF

d_gene: -
len: 14
j_gene: TRBJ1-3
abundance: once
v_gene: TRBV30
CDR3nt: TGTGCCTGGAACCCCACAGCCTCTGGAAACACCATATATTTT
CDR3aa: CAWNPTASGNTIYF